Listed here is a single TCR beta chain. The data are from a study of siplizumab effects on memory and regulatory T cells. The assay was immunoSEQ multiplex PCR, and TCRdb's table has in-frame clones only and misses some. This sample carries some 40,000 clones, roughly 90% of them seen once, and the ten largest clones take less than 0.25%. Germline V gives CDR1 MGHRA, CDR2 YSYEKL. The ends were cut back, 1 base at V and 1 base at J, with 5 bases in the middle. There are 14 residues in the CDR3. This sequence was found in a human donor in good health. The V gene is TRBV4-1, the J gene TRBJ1-5; the D is unclear. The sequenced material came from naive CD4+ T cells sorted from blood. The chain's CDR3 is CASSQVGSNQPQHF. The CDR3 DNA reads as TGCGCCAGCAGCCAAGTGGGAAGCAATCAGCCCCAGCATTTT.